This T cell receptor (beta chain) derives from a study of blood T cell repertoires in COVID-19. At the level of the study: Collection of acute and convalescent COVID-19 samples took place in the United States, Italy and Spain. PBMCs, B-cell-depleted T cells, or T cells were the source of the cDNA or gDNA that made up the material.

Per the original methods: Amplification of reference gene primers was used by the study to estimate nucleated cell counts. Profiling relied on immunoSEQ multiplex PCR, and the TCRdb table lists in-frame clones only, not all of them. That table furnishes V, J and clone size, whereas the DNA furnished D and trimming. This repertoire shows some 340,000 clones, around 82% found once; its top ten account for about 2.7%. V lost 8 bases to trimming and J lost 9 bases, with 17 bases between them. The CDR3 is 13 residues long. Germline CDR1 is MGHDK and CDR2 is SYGVNS. The source of this sequence is a young man with active or convalescent COVID-19. This chain joins TRBV25-1 and TRBJ2-1, with D tentatively TRBD2 (6 bases). The sequenced sample was peripheral blood. The CDR3: CASGGASRGEQFF. The CDR3 DNA follows: TGTGCCAGCGGAGGGGCCTCGAGGGGTGAGCAGTTCTTC.